This is a list of T cell receptor beta chains from one sample in a study of human T cells and chemical hapten exposure. TCRdb recomputed calls from the RACE reads with MiXCR, one row per CDR3 protein. The sample holds more than 50,000 distinct CDR3 sequences; roughly 6.7% are singletons and the top ten take 1.6%. The sample in question was whole blood, obtained in connection with sensitization to the hapten diphenylcyclopropenone (DPC). All receptors come from a woman in her thirties with alopecia areata. Some clones in this sample may be carry-over from other donors' samples. Each CDR3 is given with its conserved first and last residue. The D gene is left open where the match is weak. The size of a clone is reported for some rows only, either as once, few or many, or as a class for expanded clones.

CDR3 DNA	CDR3 protein	CDR3 length	V gene	clone size	D gene	J gene
TGTGCCAGCAGCTTACCCAGGGGTAGCGGGGGGGCAGATACGCAGTATTTT	CASSLPRGSGGADTQYF	17	TRBV7-9	many	TRBD2	TRBJ2-3
TGTGCCAGCAGCTTCGGACAGGTGGGCACAGATACGCAGTATTTT	CASSFGQVGTDTQYF	15	TRBV7-2	many	TRBD1	TRBJ2-3
TGTGCCAGCAGCCAAGATCGTGTAGAAGCTTTCTTT	CASSQDRVEAFF	12	TRBV3-1	many	NA	TRBJ1-1
TGTGCCAGCAGCTTATGGCAGGGTGAAGCTTTCTTT	CASSLWQGEAFF	12	TRBV11-2	many	NA	TRBJ1-1
TGCGCCAGCAGTCAATCGAGAGGGCCAGATACGCAGTATTTT	CASSQSRGPDTQYF	14	TRBV23-1	many	NA	TRBJ2-3
TGTGCCAGTAGTATCCAGGGGGCGAATGGCTACACCTTC	CASSIQGANGYTF	13	TRBV19	few	TRBD1	TRBJ1-2
TGTGCCAGCAGCTTGGATCCTCGAGGAGGGTGGTTGCCTTCACCCCTCCACTTT	CASSLDPRGGWLPSPLHF	18	TRBV5-4	few	NA	TRBJ1-6
TGTGCCAGCAGTGAGGGGAATTATGGCTACACCTTC	CASSEGNYGYTF	12	TRBV12-3/TRBV12-4	many	NA	TRBJ1-2
TGTGCCAGCAGGGGAATAAAGTCAGGGGCCCTGAACACTGAAGCTTTCTTT	CASRGIKSGALNTEAFF	17	TRBV6-6	many	NA	TRBJ1-1
TGCAGCGTTGGGGCCGGACAGGGGACGAACTATGGCTACACCTTC	CSVGAGQGTNYGYTF	15	TRBV29-1	many	TRBD1	TRBJ1-2
TGTGCCAGTGCTCCGGGACGGACCTACGAGCAGTACTTC	CASAPGRTYEQYF	13	TRBV19	NA	NA	TRBJ2-7
TGTGCCAGCAGCTTTTATTCCAGCTCCTACAATGAGCAGTTCTTC	CASSFYSSSYNEQFF	15	TRBV11-2	many	NA	TRBJ2-1
TGCAGTGCTAGTGAGGGGAGAGATCACTATGGCTACACCTTC	CSASEGRDHYGYTF	14	TRBV20-1	many	NA	TRBJ1-2
TGTGCCAGCAGCCAAGCGACAGGGGGGTATACGCAGTATTTT	CASSQATGGYTQYF	14	TRBV3-1	many	TRBD1	TRBJ2-3
TGTGCCAGCAGTCAGTGGTCTACCGGGGAGCAGTACTTC	CASSQWSTGEQYF	13	TRBV12-3/TRBV12-4	few	NA	TRBJ2-7
TGTGCCAGCAGTTACCGGGTCCGACACGGTGAAAAACTGTTTTTT	CASSYRVRHGEKLFF	15	TRBV12-3/TRBV12-4	few	NA	TRBJ1-4
TGCAGCGTTAAATACAGGGGAAAGGAAGGGACTGAAGCTTTCTTT	CSVKYRGKEGTEAFF	15	TRBV29-1	many	TRBD1	TRBJ1-1
TGTGCCAGCAGCATCACCGGGACAGGGTCTAAGTACGAGCAGTACTTC	CASSITGTGSKYEQYF	16	TRBV7-9	many	TRBD1	TRBJ2-7
TGCAGTGCTAGAGATATCCTGAGAGGTGAGAACACTGAAGCTTTCTTT	CSARDILRGENTEAFF	16	TRBV20-1	few	NA	TRBJ1-1
TGTGCCAGCAGTTCCACATTACTAACTAGCGGGGGGGCGTATACAGATACGCAGTATTTT	CASSSTLLTSGGAYTDTQYF	20	TRBV27	many	TRBD2	TRBJ2-3
TGTGCCAGCAGCCAAGAACTCGGACTAGCGGGGTTAAATGAGCAGTTCTTC	CASSQELGLAGLNEQFF	17	TRBV4-2	many	TRBD2	TRBJ2-1
TGTGCCAGCAGCGTAGGGACTAGCGGCGAGACCCAGTACTTC	CASSVGTSGETQYF	14	TRBV7-6	few	TRBD2	TRBJ2-5
TGTGCCGGAGGGACTATGGAGTCCTACGAGCAGTACTTC	CAGGTMESYEQYF	13	TRBV7-9	many	TRBD2	TRBJ2-7
TGCAGCGTTGCCGACGGGACAGGGGTGACTTACAATGAGCAGTTCTTC	CSVADGTGVTYNEQFF	16	TRBV29-1	many	TRBD1	TRBJ2-1
TGTGCCAGCAGCCAGGCTAGCGGGGTTGACTCCTACGAGCAGTACTTC	CASSQASGVDSYEQYF	16	TRBV4-2	many	TRBD2	TRBJ2-7
TGTGCCAGCAGTTTCGCGACCCTAGCGGAGCAGTTCTTC	CASSFATLAEQFF	13	TRBV12-3/TRBV12-4	NA	NA	TRBJ2-1
TGTGCCAGCAGTGAAGGGTTACAAACAGATACGCAGTATTTT	CASSEGLQTDTQYF	14	TRBV6-1	many	NA	TRBJ2-3
TGTGCCAGCAGTTTAGTGCAGGGCTGGGATCAGCCCCAGCATTTT	CASSLVQGWDQPQHF	15	TRBV12-3/TRBV12-4	many	NA	TRBJ1-5
TGTGCCAGCAGCTTAGGCAAGGGGGCGCTGGGGGAAAAACTGTTTTTT	CASSLGKGALGEKLFF	16	TRBV7-6	NA	TRBD1	TRBJ1-4
TGTGCCAGCAGCCGGGGACAGGGACTAGGAAATACGCAGTATTTT	CASSRGQGLGNTQYF	15	TRBV5-5	few	NA	TRBJ2-3
TGTGCCAGCAGTGAAGGGTCAGCTAGCACAGATACGCAGTATTTT	CASSEGSASTDTQYF	15	TRBV6-4	many	NA	TRBJ2-3
TGTGCCAGCAGCTTCGGGGGCGATAGGTTCCAAGAGACCCAGTACTTC	CASSFGGDRFQETQYF	16	TRBV11-2	many	NA	TRBJ2-5
TGCAGCGTTGCCAGTATCTATGGCTACACCTTC	CSVASIYGYTF	11	TRBV29-1	many	NA	TRBJ1-2
TGTGCCAGCAGCTTAGTTCCGACTAGCGGGGGTGGCACAGATACGCAGTATTTT	CASSLVPTSGGGTDTQYF	18	TRBV11-2	many	TRBD2	TRBJ2-3
TGTGCCAGCAGCGCCAACAGGCCTCCCTCTCGTATTTCACCCCTCCACTTT	CASSANRPPSRISPLHF	17	TRBV9	NA	NA	TRBJ1-6
TGTGCCAGCAGTCCCGCGTCCGGGACAGGGTCCTACGAGCAGTACTTC	CASSPASGTGSYEQYF	16	TRBV6-5	many	TRBD1	TRBJ2-7